This T cell receptor (beta chain) derives from a study of shared clonotypes between healthy human individuals. General observations from the study: When compared with the clonotypes that were shared by all four sorted-subset donors, the non-shared clonotypes turned out to have lower generation probabilities.

Roughly 200 ng DNA, 30,000 or so T cell genomes, went into each sorted-subset replicate PCR. Sequenced by immunoSEQ multiplex PCR; TCRdb stores in-frame clones only, minus some. The sample yields under 850,000 clones, 55% to 80% seen once. About this clone itself: The antigen remains undetermined.

V shed 9 bases and J shed 8 bases, with 20 bases lying between them. Germline loops: CDR1 LNHDA, CDR2 SQIVND (reference sequence). CDR3 size: 13 residues. The source is a woman in her thirties in good health. The sequencing input was memory CD4+ T cells sorted from blood. Subset denoted: CD45RA-negative fraction. The chain uses TRBV19 and TRBJ2-7; unclear D gene. This CDR3 is CASKGLTYAKQYF. CDR3 nucleotide sequence: TGTGCCAGCAAGGGATTGACGTATGCGAAGCAGTACTTC.